This TCR beta chain was sequenced for a study of T-cell memory formation after mild COVID-19. Study results and limitations: Clonal second-wave expansions that peaked on day 37 had unconfirmed SARS-CoV-2 specificity.

In TCRdb, the 5' RACE reads were re-called with MiXCR into one record per CDR3 protein. The data show around 370,000 distinct CDR3 sequences, roughly 21% seen once. Details on this clonotype: Its matching antigen is unknown.

Germline V gene sequence: CDR1 SQVTM, CDR2 ANQGSEA. The V end lost 6 bases, the J end lost 0 bases, and 17 bases lay between the germline ends. This CDR3 is 15 amino acids long. This clonotype was sampled from an adult woman who had mild COVID-19 (a few samples of this study predate the infection). Cell type and time point are not known. V is TRBV29-1 and J is TRBJ1-2; D uncertain. The sequenced sample was PBMCs or a T cell subset sorted from them (not recorded which). The CDR3: CSVPKTHRTNYGYTF. The CDR3 region has the DNA TGCAGCGTCCCTAAGACCCATAGAACTAACTATGGCTACACCTTC.